Listed here are 11 T cell receptor beta chains from one sample, sequenced in a study of T cell responses to AZD1222 COVID-19 vaccine. TCRdb's table, derived via immunoSEQ multiplex PCR, lists solely in-frame clones and lacks some. In the table there are 140,000 or so clones, around nine tenths of which are singletons. The sample consisted of peripheral blood, taken 28 days after the second AZD1222 dose. The receptors stem from an adult who received the AZD1222 COVID-19 vaccine.

The J gene is TRBJ1-2, the V gene TRBV5-6; 10 bases agree with TRBD1. Losses at the gene ends were 4 bases for V and 8 bases for J; bases not matched to a gene: 8. CDR3 size: 14 residues. CDR1 and CDR2 (germline): SGHDT, YYEEEE. CDR3 nucleotide sequence: TGTGCCAGCAGCCTGGGACAGGGGCGTGCCGGCTACACCTTC. Its translation: CASSLGQGRAGYTF.

The chain couples TRBV6-6 to TRBJ1-3; D is undetermined. V lost 0 bases and J 1 base, leaving 4 bases between the germline ends. CDR1 MNHNY and CDR2 SVGAGI come from the germline V gene (reference sequence). This CDR3 has 14 amino acids. In DNA, the CDR3 is TGTGCCAGCAGTTACTCGGGGTCTGGAAACACCATATATTTT. This encodes CASSYSGSGNTIYF.

The chain has TRBV29-1 and TRBJ2-6, with D unresolved. V dropped 5 bases and J dropped 0 bases, with 5 bases sitting between them. The CDR3 is 13 residues long. Germline CDR1 is SQVTM and CDR2 is ANQGSEA. In nucleotides, the CDR3 is TGCAGCGTTCAGACCTCTGGGGCCAACGTCCTGACTTTC. Translated, it gives CSVQTSGANVLTF.

The chain links TRBV6-5 to TRBJ1-2; no definite D call. The V end was cut by 3 bases, the J end by 7 bases, with 21 bases between. Germline CDR1 reads MNHEY; CDR2 reads SVGAGI. The CDR3 totals 16 residues. The CDR3 loop is CASSYDGRIPGAGYTF. The CDR3 nucleotides read TGTGCCAGCAGTTATGATGGCCGGATTCCGGGTGCTGGCTACACCTTC.

The chain joins TRBV7-9 to TRBJ2-2, with TRBD1 matching over 8 bases. The junction had 5 bases not matched to a gene; V was cut back by 2 bases and J by 9 bases. The CDR3 has 14 amino acids. CDR1 is SEHNR, CDR2 FQNEAQ, per germline (reference sequence). The CDR3: CASSLQGARRELFF. In DNA, the CDR3 is TGTGCCAGCAGCTTACAGGGGGCTCGCAGGGAGCTGTTTTTT. The entire variable domain, with the rest obtained from reference TRBV7-9 and TRBJ2-2, is as follows: DTGVSQNPRHKITKRGQNVTFRCDPISEHNRLYWYRQTLGQGPEFLTYFQNEAQLEKSRLLSDRFSAERPKGSFSTLEIQRTEQGDSAMYLCASSLQGARRELFFGEGSRLTVL.

This clone was seen just once. The chain carries TRBV2 and TRBJ2-7, with 10 bases matching TRBD2. Germline V lookup: CDR1 SNHLY, CDR2 FYNNEI. The CDR3 extends over 15 amino acids. Trimming cost V 2 bases and J 6 bases; bases outside gene matches: 7. This CDR3 reads CASSELGAGGLEQYF. DNA of the CDR3: TGTGCCAGCAGTGAACTCGGAGCGGGGGGGCTCGAGCAGTACTTC. The variable domain in full, with the rest retrieved from reference TRBV2 and TRBJ2-7, is EPEVTQTPSHQVTQMGQEVILRCVPISNHLYFYWYRQILGQKVEFLVSFYNNEISEKSEIFDDQFSVERPDGSNFTLKIRSTKLEDSAMYFCASSELGAGGLEQYFGPGTRLTVT.

This chain uses TRBV18 with TRBJ1-2; D call uncertain. V was trimmed by 3 bases and J by 8 bases, leaving 10 bases between them. The CDR3 is made up of 12 amino acids. Germline V lookup: CDR1 KGHSH, CDR2 LQKENI. The CDR3 sequence: CASSPGRVGYTF. Here the CDR3 DNA reads TGTGCCAGCTCACCCGGCCGGGTCGGCTACACCTTC.

The chain uses TRBV5-4 and TRBJ1-1, with D hard to call. V was shortened by 3 bases and J by 0 bases, with 12 bases between the two germline ends. Germline assignment: CDR1 SGHNT and CDR2 YYREEE (reference sequence). This CDR3 spans 15 amino acids. CDR3 in DNA: TGTGCCAGCAGCTCCCGGACCTTCATGAACACTGAAGCTTTCTTT. It translates to CASSSRTFMNTEAFF.

Notes on this clone: At the DNA level, this CDR3 is encoded by other sequences in the same sample as well. V usage is TRBV6-5 and J usage is TRBJ1-1; possible D gene TRBD1, 6 bases. Germline-derived CDR1 and CDR2 are MNHEY and SVGAGI. The CDR3 sequence is 13 residues long. V lost 5 bases, J lost 2 bases, and 9 bases lay in between. Here the CDR3 reads CASSRTANTEAFF. The DNA for the CDR3 is TGTGCCAGCAGTAGGACAGCCAACACTGAAGCTTTCTTT.

The chain has TRBV4-1 and TRBJ2-7, with TRBD2 matching over 8 bases. Unmatched junction bases numbered 6, after V lost 4 bases and J lost 1 base. The CDR3 is 15 residues long. Germline loops: CDR1 MGHRA, CDR2 YSYEKL. The CDR3 sequence: CASSLGLALSYEQYF. DNA for the CDR3: TGCGCCAGCAGCCTCGGACTAGCCCTTTCCTACGAGCAGTACTTC.

The V and J genes are TRBV4-3 and TRBJ2-7; TRBD2 agrees at 7 bases. This CDR3 comprises 16 residues. Germline lookup yields CDR1 LGHNA and CDR2 YSLEER. Losses at the gene ends were 2 bases for V and 3 bases for J; bases not matched to a gene: 10. CDR3 DNA: TGCGCCAGCAGCCAATCTCTAGCGGTTGGGGGCTACGAGCAGTACTTC. This sequence encodes CASSQSLAVGGYEQYF.